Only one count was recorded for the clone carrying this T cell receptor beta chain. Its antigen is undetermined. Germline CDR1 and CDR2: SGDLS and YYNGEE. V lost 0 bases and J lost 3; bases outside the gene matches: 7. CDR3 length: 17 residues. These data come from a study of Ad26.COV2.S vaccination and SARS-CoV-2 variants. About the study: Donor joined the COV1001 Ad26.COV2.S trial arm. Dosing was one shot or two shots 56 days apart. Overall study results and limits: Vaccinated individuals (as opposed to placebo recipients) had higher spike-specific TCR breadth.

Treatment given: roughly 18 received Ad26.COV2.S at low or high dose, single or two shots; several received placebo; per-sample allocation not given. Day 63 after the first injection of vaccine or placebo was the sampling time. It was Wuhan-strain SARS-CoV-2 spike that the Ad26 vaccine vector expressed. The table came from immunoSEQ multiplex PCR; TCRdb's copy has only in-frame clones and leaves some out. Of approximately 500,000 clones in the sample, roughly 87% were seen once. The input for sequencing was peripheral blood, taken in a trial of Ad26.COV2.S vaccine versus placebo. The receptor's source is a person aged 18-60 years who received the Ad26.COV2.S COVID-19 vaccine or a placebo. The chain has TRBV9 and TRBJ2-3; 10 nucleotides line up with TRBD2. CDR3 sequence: CASSVEGLALGTDTQYF. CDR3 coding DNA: TGTGCCAGCAGCGTAGAGGGACTAGCGTTGGGAACAGATACGCAGTATTTT.